These 26 T cell receptor beta chains share one sample of origin, sequenced in a study of cytomegalovirus exposure and HLA in healthy donors (dated by TCRdb to the late 2010s). The receptor library was made with the immunoSEQ multiplex PCR assay. For the multiplex PCR, a mixture combining 60 forward primers for TCR Vbeta segments and 13 reverse primers for TCR Jbeta segments was used. The table was pulled from immuneACCESS by TCRdb, which kept in-frame rearrangements only. Such tables lose some clones; where checked, under half of the loss comes from unresolved V genes, and the rest has no known cause. Present in this sample are fewer than 200,000 clones, roughly 80% of which were seen just once. The biggest ten clones account for about 1.6% of the sample. The source material was PBMCs. The receptors here all came from a girl between 10 and 17 years old in good health and CMV-seropositive.

This rearrangement joins TRBV6-5 to TRBJ2-5; 7 positions agree with TRBD1. The CDR3 is 13 amino acids. V gave up 5 bases and J gave up 2 bases; unmatched junction bases: 2. Germline V gives CDR1 MNHEY, CDR2 SVGAGI. CDR3 sequence reads: CASSRDSQETQYF. DNA of the CDR3: TGTGCCAGCAGTAGGGACAGTCAAGAGACCCAGTACTTC.

V usage is TRBV29-1 and J usage is TRBJ2-3, with D perhaps TRBD2 (6 bases). Germline V lookup: CDR1 SQVTM, CDR2 ANQGSEA. V lost 0 bases, J lost 7 bases, and 14 bases lay in between. The CDR3 contains 14 residues. The CDR3 nucleotides are TGCAGCGTTGAAGATCGGTTTGGGGGGTATACGCAGTATTTT. This sequence encodes CSVEDRFGGYTQYF.

This clone came up a few times. The CDR3 DNA follows: TGCGCCAGCAGCTTAGGGACAGGATACTCTGGAAACACCATATATTTT. Translated, it gives CASSLGTGYSGNTIYF. The chain is built from TRBV5-1 and TRBJ1-3, with 8 positions matching TRBD1. Germline V gene lookup returns CDR1 SGHRS and CDR2 YFSETQ. J gave up 0 bases and V 2 bases, and 4 bases lay outside the gene matches. CDR3 size: 16 residues.

The CDR3 DNA follows: TGCAGCGTTGAAGAGCCCGGAGGCTCCTACGAGCAGTACTTC. Its protein product is CSVEEPGGSYEQYF. The chain is built from TRBV29-1 and TRBJ2-7, with D maybe TRBD2 (5 bases). The CDR3 runs 14 residues. Germline CDR1 reads SQVTM; CDR2 reads ANQGSEA. V gave up 0 bases and J gave up 0 bases, with 9 bases separating them.

The rearrangement joins TRBV25-1 to TRBJ2-5; TRBD2 agrees at 13 bases. The CDR3 loop spans 16 amino acids. V dropped 3 bases and J dropped 0; count of bases not matched to a gene: 1. Germline CDR1 and CDR2: MGHDK and SYGVNS. CDR3: CASSEGTSGNQETQYF. The CDR3 nucleotides are TGTGCCAGCAGTGAGGGGACTAGCGGGAACCAAGAGACCCAGTACTTC.

The chain links TRBV28 to TRBJ1-5; D gene ambiguous. The CDR3 extends over 16 amino acids. Per the germline V gene, CDR1 is MDHEN and CDR2 is SYDVKM. V was trimmed by 7 bases and J by 5 bases, leaving 21 bases between them. The CDR3 spells CASMPAGASTDQPQHF. CDR3 coding DNA: TGTGCCAGCATGCCAGCGGGTGCCTCGACGGATCAGCCCCAGCATTTT.

V gene TRBV4-1 combines with J gene TRBJ2-1; D is perhaps TRBD2 (5 bases). The CDR3 runs 15 residues. CDR1 MGHRA and CDR2 YSYEKL come from the germline V gene. V was pared by 2 bases and J by 3 bases, with 11 bases between. CDR3 DNA sequence: TGCGCCAGCAGCCAATTCCAGCGGCACTACAATGAGCAGTTCTTC. Its protein is CASSQFQRHYNEQFF.

The chain is built from TRBV28 and TRBJ2-5, with D perhaps TRBD2 (5 bases). Germline CDR1 MDHEN, CDR2 SYDVKM. The CDR3 consists of 14 residues. The V gene lost 5 bases and the J gene lost 2 bases, with 12 bases spanning the gap. CDR3 loop: CASSPPGGQETQYF. CDR3 in DNA: TGTGCCAGCAGTCCCCCGGGCGGGCAAGAGACCCAGTACTTC.

The V call is TRBV30, the J call TRBJ1-1; D possibly corresponds to TRBD1 (5 bases). There are 13 residues in the CDR3. V shed 2 bases and J shed 4 bases, with 11 bases lying between them. The germline CDR1 and CDR2 sequences are GTSNPN and SVGIG (reference sequence). CDR3 DNA sequence: TGTGCCTGGAGTTGGACATCCGCCACTGAAGCTTTCTTT. It is translated as CAWSWTSATEAFF.

The V gene is TRBV7-3, the J gene TRBJ1-1, with TRBD1 identical over 12 bases. This CDR3 region has 15 residues. V shed 3 bases, J shed 3 bases, and the junction held 2 bases outside the gene matches. Germline CDR1 SGHTA, CDR2 FQGTGA. CDR3 nucleotides: TGTGCCAGCAGCTTGGGGACAGGGGGCTACACTGAAGCTTTCTTT. The encoded protein is CASSLGTGGYTEAFF.

V and J are TRBV7-9 and TRBJ2-1; 10 bases align to TRBD1. The J segment lost 3 bases and the V segment lost 4 bases, leaving 3 bases of the junction unmatched. The CDR3 consists of 15 residues. Per germline, CDR1 SEHNR and CDR2 FQNEAQ (reference sequence). This chain's CDR3 is CASSWGTGDYNEQFF. The CDR3 coding sequence is TGTGCCAGCAGCTGGGGGACAGGGGACTACAATGAGCAGTTCTTC.

V is TRBV27 and J is TRBJ2-7; D might be TRBD1 (5 bases). In germline, CDR1 is MNHEY, CDR2 SMNVEV (reference sequence). Trimming pared 2 bases from V and 2 bases from J, leaving 7 bases between. The CDR3 has 13 amino acids. In DNA form, the CDR3 reads TGTGCCAGCAGTTTAGGCAGGGCCTACGAGCAGTACTTC. Residues: CASSLGRAYEQYF.

The chain carries TRBV30 and TRBJ1-4; 11 positions match TRBD1. The CDR3 covers 16 residues. Trimming cost V 3 bases and J 2 bases; bases outside gene matches: 5. Germline CDR1 is GTSNPN and CDR2 is SVGIG (reference sequence). CDR3 sequence (DNA): TGTGCCTGGAGCCCCGGGACAGGGGGTACTAATGAAAAACTGTTTTTT. The encoded protein is CAWSPGTGGTNEKLFF.

The V and J genes are TRBV4-1 and TRBJ2-1; maybe TRBD1 (5 bases). Germline values: CDR1 MGHRA, CDR2 YSYEKL. The CDR3 extends over 14 amino acids. V lost 0 bases and J lost 9, with 12 bases in between. The CDR3 DNA reads TGCGCCAGCAGCCAAGATAGGCAGGGCGGTGAGCAGTTCTTC. Its translation: CASSQDRQGGEQFF.

V gene TRBV5-1 combines with J gene TRBJ2-2; tentatively, D is TRBD2 (6 bases). Germline V gene data show CDR1 as SGHRS and CDR2 as YFSETQ. Trimming removed 4 bases at V and 4 bases at J, with 17 bases between. CDR3 size: 16 residues. The CDR3 DNA reads as TGCGCCAGCAGCCCGGGACTTGGGACTCCCACCGGGGAGCTGTTTTTT. Encoded protein: CASSPGLGTPTGELFF. The full variable domain, completed using reference TRBV5-1 and TRBJ2-2, is KAGVTQTPRYLIKTRGQQVTLSCSPISGHRSVSWYQQTPGQGLQFLFEYFSETQRNKGNFPGRFSGRQFSNSRSEMNVSTLELGDSALYLCASSPGLGTPTGELFFGEGSRLTVL.

The chain links TRBV6-6 to TRBJ2-1; 11 positions agree with TRBD1. With 5 bases clipped from V and 9 bases from J, the junction kept 12 bases outside the gene matches. CDR1 MNHNY and CDR2 SVGAGI come from the germline V gene (reference sequence). The CDR3 spans 16 residues. The CDR3 loop is CASSSRTGGGMGEQFF. In DNA, the CDR3 is TGTGCCAGCAGTAGCCGGACAGGGGGCGGGATGGGTGAGCAGTTCTTC.

The chain is built from TRBV27 and TRBJ2-1, with D possibly matching TRBD1 (6 bases). Germline CDR1 MNHEY, CDR2 SMNVEV (reference sequence). Trimming took off 7 bases at V and 5 bases at J, with 18 bases between the two ends. This CDR3 comprises 15 residues. CDR3 sequence: CASTPGQGLDNEQFF. In nucleotides, the CDR3 is TGTGCCAGCACCCCCGGGCAGGGGCTCGACAATGAGCAGTTCTTC.

The genes are TRBV6-1 and TRBJ2-7; 8 nucleotides match TRBD1. Germline V gene lookup returns CDR1 MNHNS and CDR2 SASEGT. The trim removed 6 bases at V and 7 bases at J, leaving 5 bases unmatched. The CDR3 contains 12 residues. CDR3 loop: CASSRGPSEQYF. The CDR3 DNA follows: TGTGCCAGCAGCAGGGGGCCGTCGGAGCAGTACTTC.

V gene TRBV4-1 combines with J gene TRBJ1-3, with 9 bases aligning to TRBD1. V was clipped by 4 bases and J by 3 bases; unmatched bases: 4. There are 15 residues in the CDR3. The germline V gene encodes CDR1 MGHRA and CDR2 YSYEKL. The CDR3 DNA sequence: TGCGCCAGCAGCCGGACAGGGGTAGGTGGAAACACCATATATTTT. Protein: CASSRTGVGGNTIYF.

The chain joins TRBV5-8 to TRBJ2-7, with D unclear. This CDR3 has 16 residues. Trimming left V 0 bases short and J 4 bases short, with 17 bases between. Germline CDR1 and CDR2: SGHTS and YDEGEE. CDR3 DNA: TGTGCCAGCAGCTTGGGGTCCCCCTTGACTGGATACGAGCAGTACTTC. Protein: CASSLGSPLTGYEQYF.

The genes are TRBV2 and TRBJ2-1; 7 nucleotides agree with TRBD1. The CDR3 runs 14 residues. Germline V gives CDR1 SNHLY, CDR2 FYNNEI. The V and J ends lost 4 bases and 4 bases, in that order; junction bases with no gene match: 4. CDR3 protein: CASSGQGGYNEQFF. The CDR3 DNA reads TGTGCCAGCAGTGGACAGGGTGGATACAATGAGCAGTTCTTC.

The chain couples TRBV14 to TRBJ2-3, with TRBD1 identical over 8 bases. The ends lost 5 bases at V and 9 bases at J; junction bases unmatched: 4. The CDR3 runs 12 residues. Germline-derived CDR1 and CDR2 are SGHDN and FVKESK. The CDR3 DNA reads as TGTGCCAGCAGCTTCCGGGACAGGACGCAGTATTTT. This gives the protein CASSFRDRTQYF.

The chain couples TRBV19 to TRBJ2-2; 8 positions agree with TRBD2. Germline V gene data show CDR1 as LNHDA and CDR2 as SQIVND (reference sequence). Trimming cost V 7 bases and J 5 bases; bases outside gene matches: 15. The CDR3 covers 17 residues. The CDR3 protein is CASTPSWLAGPTGELFF. The CDR3 DNA reads as TGTGCCAGTACCCCCTCGTGGCTAGCGGGTCCTACCGGGGAGCTGTTTTTT.

The rearrangement joins TRBV27 to TRBJ1-4, with D unresolved. There are 14 residues in the CDR3. The germline V gene has CDR1 MNHEY and CDR2 SMNVEV (reference sequence). Trimming took 2 bases from V and 3 from J, leaving 7 bases between them. Written as DNA, the CDR3 is TGTGCCAGCAGTTTAAGAGAGTCTAATGAAAAACTGTTTTTT. It codes for CASSLRESNEKLFF.

The chain joins TRBV28 to TRBJ1-1; D is unclear. There are 13 residues in the CDR3. Per the germline V gene, CDR1 is MDHEN and CDR2 is SYDVKM. V was trimmed by 5 bases and J by 4 bases, leaving 11 bases between them. The CDR3 protein is CASSAERATEAFF. The CDR3 nucleotides read TGTGCCAGCAGTGCCGAGAGGGCCACTGAAGCTTTCTTT.

The rearrangement joins TRBV11-2 to TRBJ2-7; TRBD1 aligns across 10 bases. The CDR3 length is 16 residues. The V gene end was trimmed by 5 bases and the J gene end by 3 bases; junction bases not matched to a gene: 10. From germline, CDR1 is SGHAT and CDR2 FQNNGV. CDR3 protein: CASSRGQGIRGYEQYF. The DNA for the CDR3 is TGTGCCAGCAGCAGGGGACAGGGGATCAGGGGCTACGAGCAGTACTTC.